This entry describes one TCR beta chain. The entry originates in a study of control samples from healthy donors and cancer patients. TCRdb's table, derived via immunoSEQ multiplex PCR, lists solely in-frame clones and lacks some. The sample yields about 69,000 clones, around four fifths seen once. This CDR3 has 16 amino acids. The germline V gene has CDR1 SGHDT and CDR2 YYEEEE. V gave up 0 bases and J gave up 4 bases, with 14 bases separating them. The chain couples TRBV5-6 to TRBJ1-3; D gene unclear. This TCR derives from a woman between 50 and 59 years old with lung cancer. The material sequenced was PBMCs. The CDR3 sequence is CASSLVRPFQGNTIYF. In nucleotides, the CDR3 is TGTGCCAGCAGCTTGGTCAGGCCCTTCCAAGGAAACACCATATATTTT.